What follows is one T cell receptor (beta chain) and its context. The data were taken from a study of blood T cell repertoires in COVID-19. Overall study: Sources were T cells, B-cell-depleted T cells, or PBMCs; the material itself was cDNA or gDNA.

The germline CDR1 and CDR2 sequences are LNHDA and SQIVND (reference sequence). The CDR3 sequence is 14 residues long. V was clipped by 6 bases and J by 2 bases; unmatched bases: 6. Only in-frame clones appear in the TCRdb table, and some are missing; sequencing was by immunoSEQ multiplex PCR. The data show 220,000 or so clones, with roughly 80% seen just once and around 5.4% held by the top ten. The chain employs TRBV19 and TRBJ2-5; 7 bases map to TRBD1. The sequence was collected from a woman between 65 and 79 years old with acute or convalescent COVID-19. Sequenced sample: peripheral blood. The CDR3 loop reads CASRVQGSQETQYF. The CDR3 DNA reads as TGTGCCAGTAGAGTACAGGGGTCTCAAGAGACCCAGTACTTC.